One T cell receptor (beta chain) is described in this entry. Germline is not matched at one junction end, which may reflect a read error. The sample originates from a study of blood T cells in healthy people across ages. A minimum of 7 million PBMCs was isolated per sample. A second about 7 to 12 cycle PCR used barcoded and J-beta primers. TCRdb reprocessed the 5' RACE reads with MiXCR, giving one entry per CDR3 protein. The table lists 1.5 million to 2 million distinct CDR3 sequences, around 40% of them singletons, with under 25% in the top ten. The sample taken for sequencing was blood. This TCR was recovered from a human donor in good health.

The CDR3 DNA sequence: TGTGCCAGCAGCGAACTAGCGGGGGGCCGCCCTTACACAGATATGCAGTATTTT. Protein: CASSELAGGRPYTDMQYF. The chain has TRBV7-2 and TRBJ2-3, with 12 nucleotides matching TRBD2. Germline values: CDR1 SGHTA, CDR2 FQGNSA. CDR3 size: 18 residues.